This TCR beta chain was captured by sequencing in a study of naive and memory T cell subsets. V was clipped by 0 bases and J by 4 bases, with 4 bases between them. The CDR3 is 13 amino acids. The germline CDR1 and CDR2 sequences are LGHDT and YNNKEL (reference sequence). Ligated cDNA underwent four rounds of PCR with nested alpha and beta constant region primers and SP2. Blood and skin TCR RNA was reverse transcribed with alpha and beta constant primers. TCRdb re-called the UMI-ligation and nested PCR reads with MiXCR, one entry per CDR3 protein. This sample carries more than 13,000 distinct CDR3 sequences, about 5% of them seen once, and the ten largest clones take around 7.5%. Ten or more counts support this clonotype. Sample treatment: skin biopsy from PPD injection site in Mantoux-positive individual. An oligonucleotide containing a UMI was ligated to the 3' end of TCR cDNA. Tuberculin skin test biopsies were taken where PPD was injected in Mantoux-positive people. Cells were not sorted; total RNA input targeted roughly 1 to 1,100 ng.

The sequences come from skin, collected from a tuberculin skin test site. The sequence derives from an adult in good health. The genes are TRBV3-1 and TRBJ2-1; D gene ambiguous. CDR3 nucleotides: TGTGCCAGCAGCCAAGACCTATACAATGAGCAGTTCTTC. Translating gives CASSQDLYNEQFF.